A selection of T cell receptor beta chains follows, all from one sample in a study of tumor and adjacent non-tumor tissue in lung cancer. TCRdb redid the calling of the multiplex PCR reads with MiXCR, one entry per CDR3 protein. The data contain 200,000 or so distinct CDR3 sequences, 60% to 75% of them singletons. The sequencing sample was made of lung tumor tissue. The source is a man in his 60s with non-small cell lung cancer. CDR3s include the opening cysteine and the closing phenylalanine or tryptophan.

>TRBJ2-3|TRBV4-2
CASSQVVVGGTDTQYF
>TRBJ2-5|TRBV30
CAWGEREETEYF
>TRBJ2-7|TRBV6-8
CASSYPTSRRIEEQYF
>TRBJ2-3|TRBV6-5
CVSGYLLGPAKLPTDTQYF
>TRBJ2-4|TRBV11-3
CASSPSYYLAKNIHYF
>TRBJ2-3|TRBV29-1
CSVEDSNERGGTDTQYF
>TRBJ1-6|TRBV6-5
CASRFRQGNSSLHF
>TRBJ1-2|TRBV4-3
CPSNAGLTGGVGYTF
>TRBJ1-6|TRBV6-1
CVSGTENNSPLHF
>TRBJ1-2|TRBV11-2
CASSSGTARDGYTF
>TRBJ2-1|TRBV6-2/TRBV6-3
CASSSAQTNCEHLF
>TRBJ2-7|TRBV5-1
CASSPWGDSAYSYEQYF
>TRBJ1-5|TRBV20-1
CSAKTSLGWQPQHF
>TRBJ2-1|TRBV6-2/TRBV6-3
CASSRPSGGLEQFF
>TRBJ1-1|TRBV6-1
CAGSEDRGDTEAFF
>TRBJ2-6|TRBV11-2
CAGSPASGGATGANVLTF
>TRBJ2-2|TRBV4-2
CARSQGTGDTGGLFF
>TRBJ1-1|TRBV12-3/TRBV12-4
CASSFIEGVNTEAFF
>TRBJ1-3|TRBV7-8
CASSPETVSGNTIYF
>TRBJ1-2|TRBV20-1
CSARVGTKAYRYAF
>TRBJ2-2|TRBV20-1
CSANSRQTGELFF
>TRBJ1-5|TRBV12-5
CASGIGDLSNQPQHF
>TRBJ2-3|TRBV11-2
CASWPNCPDTQYF
>TRBJ2-5|TRBV11-2
CASSFFSVRGQETQYF
>TRBJ2-1|TRBV20-1
CSASLSGRTYIEQFF
>TRBJ2-3|TRBV13
CASSVSDTQYF
>TRBJ2-7|TRBV4-2
CASSQDEGSSYEQYF
>TRBJ2-4|TRBV4-1
CASTQEGLVGGRDIQYF